This record covers a single T cell receptor (beta chain). What antigen it recognizes has not been identified. One base away there is no much larger clone; base qualities are not given. For sequencing of the TCRbeta CDR3 region, genomic DNA was extracted from the sorted cells. TCRbeta CDR3 regions were sequenced using the immunoSEQ Assay. TCRdb carries this immuneACCESS record with in-frame sequences only. Its versions omit some clonotypes, under half of them owing to an unresolved V gene in the studies checked, with the rest unexplained. This sample holds 45,000 to 60,000 clones; roughly nine tenths were observed only once. The top ten clonotypes cover over 5% of the sample. Patients with a history of autoimmune disease or receiving systemic immunosuppression were excluded from the trial. Peripheral blood for TCR sequencing was collected from all dose cohorts at baseline, on cycle 4 day 1, and on cycle 7 day 1. Samples were obtained from an open-label, multicenter, first-in-human phase I dose-escalation trial of ivuxolimab. Adults with locally advanced or metastatic melanoma, renal cell carcinoma, hepatocellular carcinoma or head and neck squamous cell carcinoma were enrolled in the trial. Before TCR sequencing, CD4+ and CD8+ T cells were separately sorted from peripheral blood.

The data originate from a study of OX40 agonist ivuxolimab in advanced cancers. General notes on the study: Ivuxolimab was an agonistic, fully human IgG2 monoclonal antibody directed against OX40 (CD134), a costimulatory receptor. Intravenous ivuxolimab was administered to patients every 2 weeks at six dose levels: 0.01, 0.1, 0.3, 1.5, 3 and 10 mg/kg. Among the roughly 52 dose-escalation patients, some 20 had hepatocellular carcinoma, roughly 15 melanoma, 9 renal cell carcinoma and 9 head and neck cancer. In the dose-escalation cohort, 70% to 85% of patients were male, and the mean age was roughly 60 years, with a range of about 23 to 85. Prior anti-PD-1, anti-PD-L1 or anti-CTLA-4 therapy was permitted, and approximately 40% of dose-escalation patients had received checkpoint inhibitors. Three dose-escalation patients achieved partial responses, one with hepatocellular carcinoma and two with cutaneous melanoma. Peripheral TCRbeta sequencing was intended to test whether TCR sequence diversity was altered and clonal T-cell expansion was caused by ivuxolimab. The paper covers the monotherapy dose-escalation part of the phase I ivuxolimab trial, which included N = 52 patients. Results the study describes overall, beyond this receptor: Low levels of normalized T-cell clonal expansion were also seen in some patients who did not respond. At doses of 0.1 to 3.0 mg/kg, clonal expansion of both CD4+ and CD8+ blood T cells was observed from baseline to week 6. In the 0.1-3.0 mg/kg groups, partial responders were among the patients with the lowest normalized peripheral clonal expansion, particularly in CD8+ T cells. On average, CD8+ T cells showed more expanded clones than CD4+ T cells after ivuxolimab. The antigen specificity of the peripheral T cells that underwent clonal expansion was not determined.

Inclusive of the bounding cysteine and phenylalanine, the CDR3 is 13 residues long. This entry keeps only the CDR3 DNA: 39 bases, framed from base 1. CDR1 SGHTA and CDR2 FQGTGA were looked up in the germline V gene. The sequences come from CD4+ or CD8+ T cells sorted from blood, collected in a trial of the OX40 agonist ivuxolimab. The chain is assembled from TRBV7-3 and TRBJ2-5, with the D gene uncertain. The J call is doubtful: the DNA matches TRBJ2-7 better. The TCR sequence derives from an adult with an advanced solid tumor such as melanoma, head and neck, liver or kidney cancer. The CDR3 is CASSLTPSYEQYF. In nucleotides, the sequence is TGTGCCAGCAGCTTAACACCCTCCTACGAGCAGTACTTC.